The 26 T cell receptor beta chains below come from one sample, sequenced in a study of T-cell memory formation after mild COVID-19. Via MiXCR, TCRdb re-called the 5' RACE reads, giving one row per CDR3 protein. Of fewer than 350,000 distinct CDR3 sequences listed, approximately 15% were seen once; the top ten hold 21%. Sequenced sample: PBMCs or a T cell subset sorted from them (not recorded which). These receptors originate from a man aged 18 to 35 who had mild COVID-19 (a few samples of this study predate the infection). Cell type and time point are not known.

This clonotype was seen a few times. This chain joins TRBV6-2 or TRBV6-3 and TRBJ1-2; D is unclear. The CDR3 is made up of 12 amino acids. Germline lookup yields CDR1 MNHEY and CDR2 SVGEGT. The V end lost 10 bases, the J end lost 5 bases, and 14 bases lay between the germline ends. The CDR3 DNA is TGTGCCATCTCCAACGGCGCGTATGGCTACACCTTC. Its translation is CAISNGAYGYTF.

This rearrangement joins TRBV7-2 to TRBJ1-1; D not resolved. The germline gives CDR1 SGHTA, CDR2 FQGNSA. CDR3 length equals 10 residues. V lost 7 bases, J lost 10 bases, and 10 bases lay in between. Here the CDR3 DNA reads TGTGCCAGCACCTTCGTTGGAGCTTTCTTT. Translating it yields CASTFVGAFF.

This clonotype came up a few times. The CDR3: CASSWSAGGPGANVLTF. In DNA, the CDR3 is TGTGCCAGCAGTTGGTCGGCAGGGGGTCCTGGGGCCAACGTCCTGACTTTC. The rearrangement links TRBV6-5 to TRBJ2-6; 7 bases align to TRBD1. The CDR3 covers 17 residues. J was trimmed by 2 bases and V by 4 bases; bases with no gene match: 8. Germline V CDR1 and CDR2: MNHEY, SVGAGI.

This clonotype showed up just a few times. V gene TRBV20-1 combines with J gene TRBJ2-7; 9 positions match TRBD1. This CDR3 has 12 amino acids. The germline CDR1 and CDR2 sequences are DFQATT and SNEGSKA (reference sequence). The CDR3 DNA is TGCAGTGGCAGATCCGGGACAGGGCCCATGAACGTC. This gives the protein CSGRSGTGPMNV.

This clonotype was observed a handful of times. The CDR3 loop reads CASSVDPSGVTDTQYF. In DNA, the CDR3 is TGTGCCAGCAGCGTAGATCCCAGCGGGGTCACAGATACGCAGTATTTT. The chain joins TRBV9 to TRBJ2-3; 7 bases are shared with TRBD2. CDR1 is SGDLS and CDR2 is YYNGEE in the germline V gene. The ends lost 0 bases at V and 2 bases at J; junction bases unmatched: 6. The CDR3 has 16 residues.

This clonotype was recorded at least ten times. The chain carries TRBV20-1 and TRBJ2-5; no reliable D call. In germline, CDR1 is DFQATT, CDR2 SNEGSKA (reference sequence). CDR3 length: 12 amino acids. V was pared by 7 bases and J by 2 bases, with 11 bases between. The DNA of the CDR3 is TGCAGTGGGCCGGACGGGCAAGAGACCCAGTACTTC. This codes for CSGPDGQETQYF.

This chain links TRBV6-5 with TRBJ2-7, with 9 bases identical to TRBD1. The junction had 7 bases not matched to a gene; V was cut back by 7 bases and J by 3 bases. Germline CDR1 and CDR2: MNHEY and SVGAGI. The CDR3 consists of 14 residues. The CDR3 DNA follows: TGTGCCAGCACGGGGACAGGGCAAGGCTACGAGCAGTACTTC. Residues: CASTGTGQGYEQYF.

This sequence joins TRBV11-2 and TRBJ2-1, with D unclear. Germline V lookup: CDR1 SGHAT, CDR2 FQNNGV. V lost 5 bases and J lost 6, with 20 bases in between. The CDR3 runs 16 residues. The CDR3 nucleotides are TGTGCCAGCAGCCCCGAAGTAGGCCTGTTGGTCAATGAGCAGTTCTTC. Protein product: CASSPEVGLLVNEQFF.

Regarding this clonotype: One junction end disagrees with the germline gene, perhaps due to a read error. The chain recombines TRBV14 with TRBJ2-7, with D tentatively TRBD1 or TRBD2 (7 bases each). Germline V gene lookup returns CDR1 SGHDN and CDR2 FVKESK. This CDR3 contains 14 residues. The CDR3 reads CASSRQGLSYEQYF. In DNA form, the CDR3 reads TGTGCCAGTAGCCGACAGGGACTAAGCTACGAGCAGTACTTC.

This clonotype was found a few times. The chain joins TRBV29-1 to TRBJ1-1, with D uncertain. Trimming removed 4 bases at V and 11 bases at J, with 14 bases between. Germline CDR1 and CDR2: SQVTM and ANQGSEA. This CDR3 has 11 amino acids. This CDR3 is CSVVHQGWAFF. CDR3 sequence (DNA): TGCAGCGTTGTACATCAAGGGTGGGCTTTCTTT. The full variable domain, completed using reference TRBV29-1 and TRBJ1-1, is SAVISQKPSRDICQRGTSLTIQCQVDSQVTMMFWYRQQPGQSLTLIATANQGSEATYESGFVIDKFPISRPNLTFSTLTVSNMSPEDSSIYLCSVVHQGWAFFGQGTRLTVV.

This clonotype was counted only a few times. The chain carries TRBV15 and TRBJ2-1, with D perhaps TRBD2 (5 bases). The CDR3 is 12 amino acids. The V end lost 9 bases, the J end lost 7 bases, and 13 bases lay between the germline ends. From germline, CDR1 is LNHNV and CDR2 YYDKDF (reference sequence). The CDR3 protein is CATGAGGNEQFF. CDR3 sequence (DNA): TGTGCCACGGGCGCGGGCGGAAATGAGCAGTTCTTC.

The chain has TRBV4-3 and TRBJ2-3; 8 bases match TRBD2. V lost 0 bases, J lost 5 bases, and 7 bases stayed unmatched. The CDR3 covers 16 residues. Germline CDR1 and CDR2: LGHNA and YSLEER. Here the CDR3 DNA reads TGCGCCAGCAGCCAAGATTTTCAGCGGGGGAGAGATACGCAGTATTTT. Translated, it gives CASSQDFQRGRDTQYF.

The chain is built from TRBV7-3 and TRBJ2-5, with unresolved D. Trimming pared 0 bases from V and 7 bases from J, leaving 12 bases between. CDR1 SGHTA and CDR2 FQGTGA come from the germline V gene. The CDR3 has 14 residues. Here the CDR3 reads CASSLTALPGTQYF. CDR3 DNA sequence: TGTGCCAGCAGCTTAACCGCGCTCCCGGGGACCCAGTACTTC.

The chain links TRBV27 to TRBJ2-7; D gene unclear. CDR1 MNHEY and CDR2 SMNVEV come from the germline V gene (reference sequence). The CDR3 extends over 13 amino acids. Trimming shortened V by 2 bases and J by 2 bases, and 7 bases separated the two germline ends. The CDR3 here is CASSLKATYEQYV. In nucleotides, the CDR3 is TGTGCCAGCAGTTTAAAGGCTACCTACGAGCAGTACGTC.

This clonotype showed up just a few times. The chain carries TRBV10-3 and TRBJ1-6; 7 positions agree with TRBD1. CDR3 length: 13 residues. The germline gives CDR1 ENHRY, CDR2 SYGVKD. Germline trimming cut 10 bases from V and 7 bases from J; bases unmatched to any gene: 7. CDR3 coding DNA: TGTGCCACGAGCCAGGGGGGAAATTCACCCCTCCACTTT. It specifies CATSQGGNSPLHF.

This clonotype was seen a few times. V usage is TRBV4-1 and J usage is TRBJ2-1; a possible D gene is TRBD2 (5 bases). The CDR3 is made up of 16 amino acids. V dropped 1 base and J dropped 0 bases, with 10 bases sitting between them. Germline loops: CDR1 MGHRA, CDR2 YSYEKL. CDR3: CASSQVSGHSYNEQFF. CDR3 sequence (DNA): TGCGCCAGCAGCCAAGTGAGCGGCCACTCCTACAATGAGCAGTTCTTC.

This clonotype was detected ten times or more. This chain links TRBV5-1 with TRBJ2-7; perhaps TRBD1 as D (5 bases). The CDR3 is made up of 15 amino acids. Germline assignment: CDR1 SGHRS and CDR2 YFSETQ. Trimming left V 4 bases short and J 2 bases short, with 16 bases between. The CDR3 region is CASSQLGIGAYEQYV. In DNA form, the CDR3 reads TGCGCCAGCAGCCAGTTGGGAATAGGGGCCTACGAGCAGTACGTC.

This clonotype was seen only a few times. The CDR3 reads CASSLWGQASEKLFF. CDR3 sequence (DNA): TGTGCCAGCAGCTTATGGGGACAGGCTTCTGAAAAACTGTTTTTT. V and J are TRBV7-2 and TRBJ1-4; 8 nucleotides line up with TRBD1. Germline V CDR1 and CDR2: SGHTA, FQGNSA. After removal of 2 bases from V and 7 bases from J, the junction contained 6 bases not matched to a gene. The CDR3 covers 15 residues.

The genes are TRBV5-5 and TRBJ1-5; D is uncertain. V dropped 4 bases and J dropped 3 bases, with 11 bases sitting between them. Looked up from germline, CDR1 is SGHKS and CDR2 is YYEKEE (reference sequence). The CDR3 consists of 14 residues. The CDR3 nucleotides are TGTGCCAGCAGCACAGCGCCCCTCAATCAGCCCCAGCATTTT. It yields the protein CASSTAPLNQPQHF.

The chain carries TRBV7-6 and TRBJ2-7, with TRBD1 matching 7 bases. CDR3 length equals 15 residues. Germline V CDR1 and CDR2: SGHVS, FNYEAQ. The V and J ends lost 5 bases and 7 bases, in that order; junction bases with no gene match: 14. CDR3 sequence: CASSDRAAPPREQYF. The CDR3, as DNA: TGTGCCAGCAGCGACAGGGCGGCCCCTCCACGGGAGCAGTACTTC.

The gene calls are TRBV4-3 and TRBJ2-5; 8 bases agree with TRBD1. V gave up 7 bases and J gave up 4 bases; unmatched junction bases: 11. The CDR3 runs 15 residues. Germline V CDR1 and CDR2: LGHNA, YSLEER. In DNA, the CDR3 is TGCGCCAGCACCCCCGGCAGGGGGCTGTTAGAGACCCAGTACTTC. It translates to CASTPGRGLLETQYF.

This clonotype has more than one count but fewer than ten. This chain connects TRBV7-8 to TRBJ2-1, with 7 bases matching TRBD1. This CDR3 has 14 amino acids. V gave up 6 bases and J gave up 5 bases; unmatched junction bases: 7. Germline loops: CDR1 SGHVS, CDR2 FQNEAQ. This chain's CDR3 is CASRRQGDHNEQFF. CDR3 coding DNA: TGTGCCAGCAGGCGACAGGGAGACCACAATGAGCAGTTCTTC.

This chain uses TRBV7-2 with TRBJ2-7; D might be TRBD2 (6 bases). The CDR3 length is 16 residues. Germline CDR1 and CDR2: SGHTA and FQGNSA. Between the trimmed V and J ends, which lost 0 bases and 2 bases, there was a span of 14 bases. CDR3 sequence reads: CASSLALGGLPYEQYF. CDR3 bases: TGTGCCAGCAGCTTAGCGCTGGGGGGACTCCCCTACGAGCAGTACTTC.

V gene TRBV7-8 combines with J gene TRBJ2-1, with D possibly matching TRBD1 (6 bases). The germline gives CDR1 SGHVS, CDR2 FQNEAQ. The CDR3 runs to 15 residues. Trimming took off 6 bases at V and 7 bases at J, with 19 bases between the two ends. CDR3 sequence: CASSPTRTGWNEQFF. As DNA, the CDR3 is TGTGCCAGCAGTCCCACCCGTACAGGGTGGAATGAGCAGTTCTTC. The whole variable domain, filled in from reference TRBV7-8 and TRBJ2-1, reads GAGVSQSPRYKVAKRGQDVALRCDPISGHVSLFWYQQALGQGPEFLTYFQNEAQLDKSGLPSDRFFAERPEGSVSTLKIQRTQQEDSAVYLCASSPTRTGWNEQFFGPGTRLTVL.

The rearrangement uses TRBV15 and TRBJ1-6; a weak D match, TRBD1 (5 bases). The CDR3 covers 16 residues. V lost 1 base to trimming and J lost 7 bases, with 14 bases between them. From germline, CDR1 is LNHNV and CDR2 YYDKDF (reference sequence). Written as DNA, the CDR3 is TGTGCCACCAGCAGAGTCCGGAGGGGTTGGAATTCACCCCTCCACTTT. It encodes CATSRVRRGWNSPLHF.

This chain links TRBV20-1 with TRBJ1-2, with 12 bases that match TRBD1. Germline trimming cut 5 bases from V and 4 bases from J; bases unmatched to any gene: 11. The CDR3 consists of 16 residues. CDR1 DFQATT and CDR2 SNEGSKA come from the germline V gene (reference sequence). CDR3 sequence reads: CSAPVGLGQGAYGYTF. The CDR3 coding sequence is TGCAGTGCTCCAGTGGGCTTGGGACAGGGGGCCTATGGCTACACCTTC.